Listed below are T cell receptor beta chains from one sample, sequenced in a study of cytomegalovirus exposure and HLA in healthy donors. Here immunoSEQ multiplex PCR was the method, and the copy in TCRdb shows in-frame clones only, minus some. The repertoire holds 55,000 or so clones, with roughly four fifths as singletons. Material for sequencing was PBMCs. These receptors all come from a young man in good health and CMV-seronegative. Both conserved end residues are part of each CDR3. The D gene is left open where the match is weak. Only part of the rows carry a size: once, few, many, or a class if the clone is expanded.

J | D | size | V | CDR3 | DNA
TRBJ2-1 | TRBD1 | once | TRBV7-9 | CASSLGQGIGEQFF | TGTGCCAGCAGCCTGGGACAGGGTATTGGTGAGCAGTTCTTC
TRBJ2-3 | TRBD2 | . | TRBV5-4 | CASSLRLAELTDTQYF | TGTGCCAGCAGCTTGAGACTAGCGGAGCTCACAGATACGCAGTATTTT
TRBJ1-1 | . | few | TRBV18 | CASSPPGRTEAFF | TGTGCCAGCTCACCGCCCGGGAGGACTGAAGCTTTCTTT
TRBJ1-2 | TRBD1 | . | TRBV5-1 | CASSPGQVNYGYTF | TGCGCCAGCAGCCCCGGACAGGTTAACTATGGCTACACCTTC
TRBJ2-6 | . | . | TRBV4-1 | CASSRGLPLTSGANVLTF | TGCGCCAGCAGCCGGGGACTCCCGCTTACCTCTGGGGCCAACGTCCTGACTTTC
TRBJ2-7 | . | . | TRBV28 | CASSLRYYEQYF | TGTGCCAGCAGCCTCAGATACTACGAGCAGTACTTC
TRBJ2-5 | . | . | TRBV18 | CASSPAGRETQYF | TGTGCCAGCTCACCCGCAGGGAGGGAGACCCAGTACTTC
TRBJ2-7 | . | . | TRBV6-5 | CASSYSRLPYYEQYF | TGTGCCAGCAGTTACTCTAGACTCCCTTACTACGAGCAGTACTTC
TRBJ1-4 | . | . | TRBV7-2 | CASSLEGRQPKLFF | TGTGCCAGCAGCTTAGAGGGTCGACAGCCAAAACTGTTTTTT
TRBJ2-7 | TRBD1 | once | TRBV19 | CASSIEQGASYEQYF | TGTGCCAGTAGTATAGAACAGGGGGCGTCCTACGAGCAGTACTTC
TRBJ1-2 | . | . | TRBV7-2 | CASSLAGPTRTYGYTF | TGTGCCAGCAGCTTAGCAGGACCCACTAGGACCTATGGCTACACCTTC
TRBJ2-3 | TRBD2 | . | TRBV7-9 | CASSNSGGWADTQYF | TGTGCCAGCAGCAATAGCGGGGGATGGGCAGATACGCAGTATTTT
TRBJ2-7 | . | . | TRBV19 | CASSKGLWISYEQYF | TGTGCCAGTAGTAAGGGGCTATGGATAAGCTACGAGCAGTACTTC
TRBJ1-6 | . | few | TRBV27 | CASSLTGLGSPLHF | TGTGCCAGCAGTCTCACAGGGTTAGGATCACCCCTCCACTTT
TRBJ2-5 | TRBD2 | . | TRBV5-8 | CASSIGSGTSTMETQYF | TGTGCCAGCAGCATTGGTTCCGGGACTAGCACGATGGAGACCCAGTACTTC
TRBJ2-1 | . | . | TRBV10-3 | CAISDGGAGNNNEQFF | TGTGCCATCAGTGATGGTGGGGCAGGGAACAACAATGAGCAGTTCTTC
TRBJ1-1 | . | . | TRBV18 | CASSPNNSPNTEAFF | TGTGCCAGCTCACCAAACAACAGTCCGAACACTGAAGCTTTCTTT
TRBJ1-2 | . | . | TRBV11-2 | CASSFSGISGYTF | TGTGCCAGCAGCTTCTCCGGGATAAGCGGCTACACCTTC
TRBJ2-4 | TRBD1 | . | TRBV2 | CASSAGTGENIQYF | TGTGCCAGCAGTGCCGGGACAGGGGAAAACATTCAGTACTTC
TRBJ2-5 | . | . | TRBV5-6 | CASSQTGTSQETQYF | TGTGCCAGCAGTCAGACAGGCACCTCCCAAGAGACCCAGTACTTC
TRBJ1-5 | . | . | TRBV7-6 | CASSLQFNQPQHF | TGTGCCAGCAGCCTACAGTTCAATCAGCCCCAGCATTTT